This T cell receptor (beta chain) was recovered during a study of cytomegalovirus exposure and HLA in healthy donors. Across the study: Prior work identified around 110 million unique TCR beta sequences in roughly 190 million T cells. General study points: Later analysis suggested links between common viral pathogens and several top significant clusters. The study flagged 150 to 200 TCR beta chains as cytomegalovirus-associated.

13 Jbeta primers and 60 Vbeta primers were used for the PCR. Clones were read by immunoSEQ multiplex PCR, and TCRdb kept only the in-frame ones, dropping some. The sample consists of about 150,000 clones, about four fifths of them appearing once. Concerning this clone itself: The target antigen is unknown.

This CDR3 contains 14 residues. In germline, CDR1 is SGHKS, CDR2 YYEKEE (reference sequence). Trimming cost V 6 bases and J 6 bases, with 17 bases left between them. The V call is TRBV5-5, the J call TRBJ2-3; D is perhaps TRBD2 (5 bases). This TCR came from a man younger than 45 in good health and CMV-seropositive. Source material: PBMCs. The CDR3 DNA reads as TGTGCCAGCACCGCTTGGGGAGCCGCTGATACGCAGTATTTT. It codes for CASTAWGAADTQYF.